This T cell receptor beta chain derives from a study of blood T cell repertoires in COVID-19. Assay used: immunoSEQ multiplex PCR; TCRdb lists only in-frame clones, some missing. The table has 270,000 or so clones, more than 75% seen once; the top ten hold about 2.7%. Each participant's cohort was designated according to participant-reported clinical history. CDR3 size: 15 residues. Looked up from germline, CDR1 is SEHNR and CDR2 is FQNEAQ (reference sequence). V lost 3 bases and J lost 2, with 13 bases in between. V and J are TRBV7-9 and TRBJ2-5, with no clear D. Material for sequencing was PBMCs or T cells enriched from blood (not recorded which). The clonotype originates from a young woman who had recovered from COVID-19. CDR3 DNA: TGTGCCAGCAGCTTCACCCGACAAATTCAAGAGACCCAGTACTTC. Translation: CASSFTRQIQETQYF.